This is a list of T cell receptor beta chains from one sample in a study of response to subunit inactivated influenza vaccine. MiXCR, run by TCRdb on the RT-PCR reads, gives a single entry per CDR3 protein. The data hold roughly 570,000 distinct CDR3 sequences, with around 13% observed a single time. This specimen was PBMCs from blood, taken roughly 46 days after vaccination. These receptor sequences come from a man between 45 and 60 years old who received an inactivated influenza vaccine. Both conserved end residues are part of each CDR3. Each record gives: V gene, CDR3 protein.

>TRBV5-1
CASSSIRTDTQYF
>TRBV11-2
CASSLKGTLAGFIETQYF
>TRBV27
CAPGIARHTQYF
>TRBV7-9
CASSFRGDLNYEQYF
>TRBV7-2
CASSLRSIAGVNTQYF
>TRBV10-3
CAISLAGGVRDEQFF
>TRBV9
CASSVEAGSRGRQFF
>TRBV12-3/TRBV12-4
CASSFGGPNTGELFF
>TRBV7-6
CASSGTEYPYNEQFF
>TRBV18
CASSRALRDKNIQYF
>TRBV12-3/TRBV12-4
CASHIGTDTQYF
>TRBV15
CATSRPRQGSYEQYF
>TRBV5-6
CASSLEHEAGGPQETQYF
>TRBV29-1
CSVEDPWTGDSTGELFF
>TRBV12-3/TRBV12-4
CASRPRGGGQPQHF
>TRBV7-2
CASSFLAGAPDTQYF
>TRBV2
CASIGKEGAMNTEAFF
>TRBV3-1
CASSQVLRGITGELFF
>TRBV20-1
CSARDGRTYGYTF
>TRBV12-3/TRBV12-4
CASSPRREGEQYF
>TRBV4-1
CASSQPGQRNEQYF
>TRBV20-1
CSAPRGSYEQYF
>TRBV20-1
CSARDKRGGDTQYF
>TRBV5-4
CASRKSGTRNTGELFF
>TRBV24-1
CATSDLGVGGNNEQFF
>TRBV14
CASSQSKTGSGMTQYF